The 10 T cell receptor beta chains below come from one sample, sequenced in a study of breast tumors, draining lymph nodes, adjacent tissues. TCRdb re-called the multiplex PCR reads through MiXCR, storing one row per CDR3 protein. The sample records 150,000 to 200,000 distinct CDR3 sequences, about 33% being singletons. Samples came from axillary lymph nodes draining the breast cancer. Material for sequencing was axillary lymph node tissue. The receptors here all came from a female donor with breast cancer. Some clones in this sample may be carry-over from other donors' samples.

This rearrangement joins TRBV6-5 to TRBJ2-6, with 12 positions matching TRBD1. The CDR3 runs to 20 residues. Germline CDR1 is MNHEY and CDR2 is SVGAGI. Trimming cost V 2 bases and J 0 bases; bases outside gene matches: 8. The CDR3 sequence: CASSYLYGTGGGSGANVLTF. The CDR3 coding sequence is TGTGCCAGCAGTTACCTTTACGGGACAGGGGGCGGCTCTGGGGCCAACGTCCTGACTTTC.

The rearrangement links TRBV25-1 to TRBJ1-4; no definite D call. The V end lost 8 bases, the J end lost 7 bases, and 17 bases lay between the germline ends. Looked up from germline, CDR1 is MGHDK and CDR2 is SYGVNS. This CDR3 region has 14 residues. The CDR3 DNA is TGTGCCAGCGGCGATACGGGATGGGGTGAAAAACTGTTTTTT. Its protein is CASGDTGWGEKLFF.

This clonotype was seen ten or more times. The V and J genes are TRBV11-2 and TRBJ2-3; 7 bases are shared with TRBD1. The CDR3 runs to 16 residues. The trim removed 8 bases at V and 3 bases at J, leaving 14 bases unmatched. Germline CDR1 reads SGHAT; CDR2 reads FQNNGV. Written as DNA, the CDR3 is TGTGCCAGCTCCCTTGAAGAGGGGGCGGTGACAGATACGCAGTATTTT. It encodes CASSLEEGAVTDTQYF.

This clonotype was counted many times. The CDR3 here is CASSVDFGRYNEQFF. CDR3 nucleotides: TGTGCCAGCAGCGTAGATTTTGGCCGATACAATGAGCAGTTCTTC. The chain couples TRBV9 to TRBJ2-1; the D is unclear. Trimming took off 0 bases at V and 4 bases at J, with 11 bases between the two ends. The V gene's germline CDR1 is SGDLS and CDR2 YYNGEE. The CDR3 runs to 15 residues.

Many counts were recorded for this clonotype. The CDR3 here is CASSYREGQPQHF. CDR3 sequence (DNA): TGTGCCAGCAGTTACAGGGAAGGTCAGCCCCAGCATTTT. This chain joins TRBV6-5 and TRBJ1-5; D remains ambiguous. Germline V gene sequence: CDR1 MNHEY, CDR2 SVGAGI. This CDR3 region has 13 residues. V lost 2 bases to trimming and J lost 6 bases, with 8 bases between them.

As to this clonotype: With a much larger clone just one base away, this may be a read error. This chain connects TRBV6-2 or TRBV6-3 to TRBJ1-6, with D unclear. CDR3 size: 15 residues. Looked up from germline, CDR1 is MNHEY and CDR2 is SVGEGT. Trimming pared 5 bases from V and 5 bases from J, leaving 13 bases between. Here the CDR3 DNA reads TGTGCCAGCAGTCCCTACCCTGCAAATAATTCACCCCTCCACTTT. Protein product: CASSPYPANNSPLHF.

This clonotype showed up many times. This sequence joins TRBV6-2 or TRBV6-3 and TRBJ2-7; 11 bases are a match to TRBD2. V lost 4 bases to trimming and J lost 4 bases; unmatched junction nucleotides: 15. CDR3 length: 18 residues. Germline lookup yields CDR1 MNHEY and CDR2 SVGEGT. The CDR3 region has the DNA TGTGCCAGCAGTTCCAGGACTAGCGGGTTCAGGCAAGTTTACGAGCAGTACTTC. It yields the protein CASSSRTSGFRQVYEQYF.

With respect to this clonotype: With a much larger clone just one base away, this may be a read error. The conserved phenylalanine or tryptophan is not found at the CDR3 terminus, so this likely reflects a read error. This CDR3 reads CASSQGAGGREQYS. The CDR3 nucleotides are TGTGCCAGCAGCCAAGGAGCAGGGGGGAGGGAGCAGTACTCC. The chain couples TRBV3-1 to TRBJ2-7; possibly TRBD1 for D (7 bases). The V end was cut by 1 base, the J end by 7 bases, with 14 bases between. Germline CDR1 LGHDT, CDR2 YNNKEL (reference sequence). There are 14 residues in the CDR3.

V and J are TRBV7-6 and TRBJ1-1, with D maybe TRBD1 (6 bases). Germline CDR1 SGHVS, CDR2 FNYEAQ. V gave up 2 bases and J gave up 5 bases, with 18 bases separating them. This CDR3 is built from 16 residues. The CDR3 region is CASSLQGPGRGTEAFF. As DNA, the CDR3 is TGTGCCAGCAGCTTACAGGGGCCCGGGAGGGGGACTGAAGCTTTCTTT.

At least ten counts were recorded for this clonotype. The rearrangement joins TRBV30 to TRBJ1-2; D not resolved. V dropped 0 bases and J dropped 0 bases, with 14 bases sitting between them. Germline CDR1 reads GTSNPN; CDR2 reads SVGIG (reference sequence). This CDR3 has 16 amino acids. The CDR3 protein is CAWSVLSRPANYGYTF. The CDR3 region has the DNA TGTGCCTGGAGTGTACTGTCAAGGCCTGCTAACTATGGCTACACCTTC.